This TCR beta chain came from a study of blood T cell repertoires in COVID-19. Study summary: Samples came from the United States, Italy and Spain, spanning acute and convalescent COVID-19. PBMCs, B-cell-depleted T cells, or T cells provided the cDNA or gDNA that made up the material.

CDR3 length: 16 residues. The germline V gene has CDR1 KGHSH and CDR2 LQKENI. V was cut by 3 bases and J by 2 bases, with 16 bases left in between. Study processing details: Reference gene primer amplification in the assay estimated nucleated cell counts. The repertoire was sequenced with immunoSEQ multiplex PCR; TCRdb's copy has only in-frame clones and lacks some. The DNA was the basis for D and trimming; V, J and clone size are from that table. Of around 53,000 clones listed, 70% to 80% are singletons. This clonotype was sampled from a man in his fifties with active or convalescent COVID-19. Sequencing was carried out using peripheral blood. The chain recombines TRBV18 with TRBJ1-2, with D tentatively TRBD1 (6 bases). CDR3 amino acids: CASSPATGDNNYGYTF. In DNA form, the CDR3 reads TGTGCCAGCTCACCCGCGACAGGAGATAACAACTATGGCTACACCTTC.